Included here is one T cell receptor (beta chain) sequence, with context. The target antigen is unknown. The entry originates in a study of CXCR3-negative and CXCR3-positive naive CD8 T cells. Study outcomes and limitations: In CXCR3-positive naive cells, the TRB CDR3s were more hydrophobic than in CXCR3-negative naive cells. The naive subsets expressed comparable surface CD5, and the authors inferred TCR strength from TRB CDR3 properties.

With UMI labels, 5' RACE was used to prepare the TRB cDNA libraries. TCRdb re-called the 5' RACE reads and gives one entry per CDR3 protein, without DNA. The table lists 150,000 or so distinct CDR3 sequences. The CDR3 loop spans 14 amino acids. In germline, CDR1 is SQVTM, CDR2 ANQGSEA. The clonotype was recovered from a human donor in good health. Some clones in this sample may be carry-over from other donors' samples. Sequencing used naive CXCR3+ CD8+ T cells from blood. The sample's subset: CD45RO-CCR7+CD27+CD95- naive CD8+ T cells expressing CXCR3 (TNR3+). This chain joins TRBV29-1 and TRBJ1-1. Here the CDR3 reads CSVELSFRATEAFF.